Listed here is a single TCR beta chain. The entry originates in a study of blood T cell repertoires in COVID-19. Overall study: The United States, Italy and Spain supplied acute and convalescent COVID-19 samples. Sample material is recorded as cDNA or gDNA derived from T cells, B-cell-depleted T cells, or PBMCs.

Here immunoSEQ multiplex PCR was the method, and the copy in TCRdb shows in-frame clones only, minus some. Seen here are about 270,000 clones, around 90% observed once, and the top ten hold over 3.5%. V lost 0 bases and J lost 7; bases outside the gene matches: 12. The germline gives CDR1 LGHDT, CDR2 YNNKEL (reference sequence). The CDR3 is 16 amino acids. The study assigned cohorts using participant-reported clinical history. Sequencing input: PBMCs or T cells enriched from blood (not recorded which). The chain joins TRBV3-1 (or the pseudogene TRBV3-2) to TRBJ2-7, with 7 bases that match TRBD2. The sequence was collected from a woman in her 30s with acute COVID-19. In DNA form, the CDR3 reads TGTGCCAGCAGCCAAGATTTGGCCAGCGGGACGTGGGAGCAGTACTTC. This encodes CASSQDLASGTWEQYF.